Each of the 9 T cell receptor beta chains below was sequenced from the same sample in a study of shared clonotypes between healthy human individuals. The table came from immunoSEQ multiplex PCR; TCRdb's copy has only in-frame clones and leaves some out. Of under 650,000 clones in the sample, 90% to 97% were seen once. The material sequenced was naive CD4+ T cells sorted from blood. Sample subset: CD45RA+ positively selected. The source is a woman in her twenties or thirties in good health.

This chain joins TRBV27 and TRBJ2-5, with 7 positions matching TRBD2. CDR3 length equals 14 residues. V lost 4 bases to trimming and J lost 5 bases; unmatched junction nucleotides: 7. Germline V lookup: CDR1 MNHEY, CDR2 SMNVEV (reference sequence). CDR3 nucleotide sequence: TGTGCCAGCAGTTCCCCAGCGGGAAGTGAGACCCAGTACTTC. This codes for CASSSPAGSETQYF.

The J gene is TRBJ2-1, the V gene TRBV10-1, with a possible D match to TRBD2 (6 bases). Germline V gene lookup returns CDR1 WNHNN and CDR2 SYGVQD (reference sequence). The V end lost 3 bases, the J end lost 0 bases, and 9 bases lay between the germline ends. CDR3 size: 15 residues. CDR3 sequence (DNA): TGCGCCAGCAGTGAATCCGGGAGCTCCTACAATGAGCAGTTCTTC. This encodes CASSESGSSYNEQFF.

The genes are TRBV28 and TRBJ1-5; no reliable D call. The CDR3 loop spans 14 amino acids. The V gene lost 9 bases and the J gene lost 2 bases, with 14 bases spanning the gap. Germline CDR1 and CDR2: MDHEN and SYDVKM. DNA of the CDR3: TGTGCCAGTATGGTGGGTGGGGGCAATCAGCCCCAGCATTTT. Amino acids: CASMVGGGNQPQHF.

The V gene is TRBV6-5, the J gene TRBJ2-1; the match to TRBD2 covers 9 bases. Germline lookup yields CDR1 MNHEY and CDR2 SVGAGI. Trimming at V came to 6 bases and at J to 3 bases, leaving 6 bases not matched to a gene. The CDR3 is 15 amino acids. In DNA, the CDR3 is TGTGCCAGCAGAATCGGACTAGCGCACTACAATGAGCAGTTCTTC. Translated: CASRIGLAHYNEQFF.

The J gene is TRBJ1-6, the V gene TRBV28, with 10 positions matching TRBD1. CDR1 MDHEN and CDR2 SYDVKM come from the germline V gene. The CDR3 extends over 14 amino acids. The trim removed 5 bases at V and 9 bases at J, leaving 4 bases unmatched. CDR3 DNA sequence: TGTGCCAGCAGTGAGACAGGGGGCGTTTCACCCCTCCACTTT. Protein sequence: CASSETGGVSPLHF.

The CDR3 DNA reads as TGTGCCAGCAGCTTCAGGGGGCGCGGAACTAATGAAAAACTGTTTTTT. Protein sequence: CASSFRGRGTNEKLFF. The chain is built from TRBV28 and TRBJ1-4; 8 nucleotides match TRBD1. This CDR3 has 16 amino acids. Germline trimming cut 6 bases from V and 1 base from J; bases unmatched to any gene: 7. Germline CDR1 is MDHEN and CDR2 is SYDVKM.

The chain is built from TRBV7-3 and TRBJ2-2, with 11 positions matching TRBD2. The V gene's germline CDR1 is SGHTA and CDR2 FQGTGA. Trimming took 5 bases from V and 1 from J; bases not matched to a gene: 3. The CDR3 is 16 amino acids. The CDR3 nucleotides read TGTGCCAGCAGCCTTACTAGCGGGAGGAACACCGGGGAGCTGTTTTTT. Amino acids: CASSLTSGRNTGELFF.

The CDR3 spells CSALIVAEAFF. For the CDR3, the DNA is TGCAGCGCACTGATAGTCGCTGAAGCTTTCTTT. This rearrangement joins TRBV29-1 to TRBJ1-1, with D unresolved. Germline V gene lookup returns CDR1 SQVTM and CDR2 ANQGSEA. The CDR3 is 11 amino acids. Trimming took off 7 bases at V and 6 bases at J, with 12 bases between the two ends.

V is TRBV9 and J is TRBJ2-7; the match to TRBD1 covers 12 bases. V lost 3 bases and J lost 0; bases outside the gene matches: 4. There are 16 residues in the CDR3. Germline V gene lookup returns CDR1 SGDLS and CDR2 YYNGEE. CDR3 region: CASSAGGQGASYEQYF. CDR3 coding DNA: TGTGCCAGCAGCGCGGGGGGACAGGGGGCCTCCTACGAGCAGTACTTC.